One and the same sample provided the 29 T cell receptor beta chains below, sequenced in a study of OX40 agonist ivuxolimab in advanced cancers. Libraries came from the immunoSEQ multiplex PCR assay. The clones in this table, taken by TCRdb from immuneACCESS, are in-frame only. Not every clone is retained; where verified, under half of the shortfall comes from an unresolved V gene, and the cause of the rest is unknown. The sample includes approximately 97,000 clones, with about 90% observed a single time. The ten biggest clones cover more than 5.5% of the sample. Specimen: CD4+ or CD8+ T cells sorted from blood, collected in a trial of the OX40 agonist ivuxolimab. Every receptor here comes from an adult with an advanced solid tumor such as melanoma, head and neck, liver or kidney cancer.

DNA for the CDR3: TGTGCCAGCTCCTACTTCGGGACGGTTGGAAACACCATATATTTT. This gives the protein CASSYFGTVGNTIYF. The gene calls are TRBV18 and TRBJ1-3, with a possible D match to TRBD1 (5 bases). CDR3 size: 15 residues. CDR1 and CDR2 from the germline V gene are KGHSH and LQKENI. The ends were cut back, 6 bases at V and 3 bases at J, with 15 bases in the middle.

The genes are TRBV7-2 and TRBJ2-1; the match to TRBD1 covers 8 bases. Germline CDR1 reads SGHTA; CDR2 reads FQGNSA. The CDR3 covers 16 residues. V was pared by 5 bases and J by 7 bases, with 13 bases of the junction left unmatched. The chain's CDR3 is CASSPWSIRGRNEQFF. CDR3 in DNA: TGTGCCAGCAGCCCTTGGTCCATCAGGGGGCGGAATGAGCAGTTCTTC.

The chain employs TRBV11-3 and TRBJ2-1; tentatively, D is TRBD2 (6 bases). The CDR3 sequence is 15 residues long. V was pared by 1 base and J by 8 bases, with 15 bases between. The germline V gene encodes CDR1 SGHNT and CDR2 YENEEA. CDR3 in DNA: TGTGCCAGCAGCTTAGCCAAGGCCCCTAGCGATGAGCAGTTCTTC. Residues: CASSLAKAPSDEQFF.

V gene TRBV7-2 combines with J gene TRBJ1-1, with D perhaps TRBD1 (5 bases). The germline V and J ends were trimmed by 4 bases and 6 bases, with 21 bases remaining between them. CDR1 and CDR2 from the germline V gene are SGHTA and FQGNSA. This CDR3 has 16 amino acids. CDR3 region: CASSSSGGSVEAEAFF. As DNA, the CDR3 is TGTGCCAGCAGCTCGAGTGGGGGTTCCGTGGAGGCTGAAGCTTTCTTT.

V usage is TRBV30 and J usage is TRBJ2-1; TRBD2 might be the D (5 bases). CDR3 length: 15 residues. Looked up from germline, CDR1 is GTSNPN and CDR2 is SVGIG (reference sequence). Trimming took off 0 bases at V and 4 bases at J, with 13 bases between the two ends. CDR3 nucleotides: TGTGCCTGGAGTGTAAACGGCGGGTTTTACAATGAGCAGTTCTTC. Translating it yields CAWSVNGGFYNEQFF.

The rearrangement joins TRBV7-2 to TRBJ2-5; D is unresolved. The CDR3 sequence is 15 residues long. The V end was cut by 5 bases, the J end by 2 bases, with 15 bases between. Germline V lookup: CDR1 SGHTA, CDR2 FQGNSA. This CDR3 is CASSPPRFGQETQYF. CDR3 sequence (DNA): TGTGCCAGCAGCCCCCCCAGGTTTGGGCAAGAGACCCAGTACTTC.

This chain connects TRBV5-1 to TRBJ1-5, with a tentative D call TRBD1 (5 bases). V was trimmed by 3 bases and J by 8 bases, leaving 18 bases between them. This CDR3 is 15 amino acids long. Germline CDR1 SGHRS, CDR2 YFSETQ. This CDR3 is CASSSSGGVGEPQHF. In DNA, the CDR3 is TGCGCCAGCAGCTCCAGCGGGGGGGTTGGGGAGCCCCAGCATTTT.

V gene TRBV18 combines with J gene TRBJ1-4, with unresolved D. The CDR3 runs to 13 residues. The germline CDR1 and CDR2 sequences are KGHSH and LQKENI. V lost 0 bases and J 9 bases, leaving 8 bases between the germline ends. CDR3: CASSPPDPQKLFF. The CDR3 nucleotides read TGTGCCAGCTCACCACCGGACCCTCAAAAACTGTTTTTT.

The gene calls are TRBV7-2 and TRBJ2-2, with no clear D. This CDR3 contains 13 residues. Germline CDR1 and CDR2: SGHTA and FQGNSA. With 5 bases removed from V and 5 bases from J, the gap between germline ends came to 9 bases. CDR3 sequence (DNA): TGTGCCAGCAGCCCCCGGTTTACCGGGGAGCTGTTTTTT. Amino acids: CASSPRFTGELFF.

The genes are TRBV4-1 and TRBJ1-2; D gene uncertain. With 4 bases removed from V and 6 bases from J, the gap between germline ends came to 6 bases. CDR1 is MGHRA and CDR2 is YSYEKL in the germline V gene. The CDR3 is made up of 11 amino acids. CDR3 nucleotide sequence: TGCGCCAGCAGCCGAGGAAATGGCTACACCTTC. The encoded protein is CASSRGNGYTF.

The CDR3 reads CAWVLTGYNSPLHF. CDR3 nucleotide sequence: TGTGCCTGGGTTTTGACAGGATATAATTCACCCCTCCACTTT. The rearrangement links TRBV30 to TRBJ1-6, with D possibly being TRBD1 (6 bases). CDR1 GTSNPN and CDR2 SVGIG come from the germline V gene (reference sequence). V was trimmed by 5 bases and J by 4 bases, leaving 12 bases between them. The CDR3 spans 14 residues.

The chain links TRBV11-2 to TRBJ2-2; D is perhaps TRBD1 or TRBD2 (5 bases each). The CDR3 has 16 amino acids. The germline gives CDR1 SGHAT, CDR2 FQNNGV. The V end lost 0 bases, the J end lost 6 bases, and 14 bases lay between the germline ends. CDR3 residues: CASSLEGSRGAGELFF. The CDR3 DNA reads TGTGCCAGCAGCTTAGAAGGTTCGAGGGGTGCCGGGGAGCTGTTTTTT.

In regard to this clone: This sample includes further DNA sequences coding for the same CDR3. The J gene is TRBJ1-4, the V gene TRBV5-4; D not certain. CDR3 size: 14 residues. Between the trimmed V and J ends, which lost 2 bases and 5 bases, there was a span of 10 bases. The germline V gene encodes CDR1 SGHNT and CDR2 YYREEE (reference sequence). As DNA, the CDR3 is TGTGCCAGCAGCTTAAAAGGGAGCAATGAAAAACTGTTTTTT. Amino acids: CASSLKGSNEKLFF.

This rearrangement joins TRBV23-1 to TRBJ2-4; 9 nucleotides align to TRBD2. TRBV23-1 qualifies as an ORF whose function is uncertain. The V gene end was trimmed by 0 bases and the J gene end by 5 bases; junction bases not matched to a gene: 20. The CDR3 has 21 residues. The CDR3 sequence is CASSQSTSDRSSGRSENIQYF. In DNA, the CDR3 is TGCGCCAGCAGTCAATCTACCTCGGACAGATCCAGCGGGAGGAGCGAAAACATTCAGTACTTC.

The V and J genes are TRBV25-1 and TRBJ2-1; D perhaps matches TRBD1 (6 bases). This CDR3 spans 15 amino acids. V lost 5 bases and J lost 5, with 16 bases in between. CDR1 MGHDK and CDR2 SYGVNS come from the germline V gene. As DNA, the CDR3 is TGTGCCAGCAGTTCGTTCGGGACACCTAACAATGAGCAGTTCTTC. It translates to CASSSFGTPNNEQFF.

The chain joins TRBV5-1 to TRBJ1-4; D is uncertain. The CDR3 has 14 amino acids. V was cut by 4 bases and J by 4 bases, with 11 bases left in between. The germline gives CDR1 SGHRS, CDR2 YFSETQ. Here the CDR3 reads CASSGDTYNEKLFF. Written as DNA, the CDR3 is TGCGCCAGCAGCGGCGACACTTATAATGAAAAACTGTTTTTT. The full variable domain, completed using reference TRBV5-1 and TRBJ1-4, is KAGVTQTPRYLIKTRGQQVTLSCSPISGHRSVSWYQQTPGQGLQFLFEYFSETQRNKGNFPGRFSGRQFSNSRSEMNVSTLELGDSALYLCASSGDTYNEKLFFGSGTQLSVL.

The chain carries TRBV7-3 and TRBJ1-1, with a possible D match to TRBD1 (5 bases). Trimming took 6 bases from V and 6 from J, leaving 14 bases between them. Germline V gene lookup returns CDR1 SGHTA and CDR2 FQGTGA. This CDR3 region has 13 residues. The CDR3: CASRSPGSPEAFF. CDR3 nucleotides: TGTGCCAGCAGATCCCCAGGGTCCCCTGAAGCTTTCTTT.

This clone came up once. V usage is TRBV9 and J usage is TRBJ2-1; the match to TRBD2 covers 9 bases. This CDR3 spans 17 amino acids. CDR1 is SGDLS and CDR2 is YYNGEE in the germline V gene. V lost 0 bases, J lost 7 bases, and 11 bases stayed unmatched. In DNA, the CDR3 is TGTGCCAGCAGCGTAGAGGCTAGCGGGGATCTAGGTAATGAGCAGTTCTTC. Protein product: CASSVEASGDLGNEQFF.

The chain couples TRBV11-2 to TRBJ2-3; D gene unclear. V lost 4 bases and J 6 bases, leaving 8 bases between the germline ends. The germline CDR1 and CDR2 sequences are SGHAT and FQNNGV. The CDR3 spans 12 residues. DNA of the CDR3: TGTGCCAGCAGCTCCCTTAGTGATACGCAGTATTTT. It encodes CASSSLSDTQYF.

The chain uses TRBV5-1 and TRBJ2-1; unclear D gene. The CDR3 contains 15 residues. V lost 0 bases and J 4 bases, leaving 11 bases between the germline ends. The germline V gene has CDR1 SGHRS and CDR2 YFSETQ. CDR3 in DNA: TGCGCCAGCAGCTTGGGACTGTCTGGGTACAATGAGCAGTTCTTC. This codes for CASSLGLSGYNEQFF.

This CDR3 reads CASSLDVAANEQFF. Here the CDR3 DNA reads TGCGCCAGCAGCTTGGACGTGGCGGCAAATGAGCAGTTCTTC. The chain recombines TRBV5-1 with TRBJ2-1; D gene uncertain. V was cut by 0 bases and J by 7 bases, with 11 bases left in between. Germline values: CDR1 SGHRS, CDR2 YFSETQ. This CDR3 spans 14 amino acids. Complete variable domain (other parts from reference TRBV5-1 and TRBJ2-1): KAGVTQTPRYLIKTRGQQVTLSCSPISGHRSVSWYQQTPGQGLQFLFEYFSETQRNKGNFPGRFSGRQFSNSRSEMNVSTLELGDSALYLCASSLDVAANEQFFGPGTRLTVL.

CDR3 region: CASSQAGRSANEQFF. In DNA, the CDR3 is TGTGCCAGCAGCCAAGCGGGTCGAAGCGCCAATGAGCAGTTCTTC. The chain carries TRBV5-8 and TRBJ2-1, with TRBD2 as a possible D gene (6 bases). CDR1 is SGHTS and CDR2 is YDEGEE in the germline V gene. This CDR3 contains 15 residues. The V and J ends lost 4 bases and 6 bases respectively, with 17 bases between them.

The sample holds one count of this clone. This chain links TRBV4-3 with TRBJ2-1; 10 bases fit TRBD2. After removal of 6 bases from V and 5 bases from J, the junction contained 10 bases not matched to a gene. CDR1 and CDR2 (germline): LGHNA, YSLEER. The length of the CDR3 is 16 residues. As DNA, the CDR3 is TGCGCCAGCAGGGCCCACCTCCTAGCGGGAGACAATGAGCAGTTCTTC. Amino acid sequence: CASRAHLLAGDNEQFF.

The chain recombines TRBV6-5 with TRBJ1-1, with D possibly being TRBD1 (5 bases). V dropped 10 bases and J dropped 5 bases, with 17 bases sitting between them. Per the germline V gene, CDR1 is MNHEY and CDR2 is SVGAGI. The CDR3 has 13 amino acids. Here the CDR3 DNA reads TGTGCCACTAGGCGGGGCCCGTGGACTGAAGCTTTCTTT. This translates into CATRRGPWTEAFF.

The rearrangement uses TRBV19 and TRBJ2-3; D might be TRBD1 or TRBD2, each matching 6 bases. This CDR3 is built from 15 residues. The germline gives CDR1 LNHDA, CDR2 SQIVND (reference sequence). With 1 base removed from V and 1 base from J, the gap between germline ends came to 9 bases. CDR3 DNA: TGTGCCAGTAGTATAGCTGGGGGGCGCACAGATACGCAGTATTTT. Translated, it gives CASSIAGGRTDTQYF.

V is TRBV29-1 and J is TRBJ1-1, with TRBD1 as a possible D gene (6 bases). The CDR3 covers 12 residues. The germline gives CDR1 SQVTM, CDR2 ANQGSEA. V dropped 7 bases and J dropped 5 bases, with 14 bases sitting between them. CDR3 nucleotide sequence: TGCAGCGAGCAGGGGAGCATAACTGAAGCTTTCTTT. This encodes CSEQGSITEAFF. Together with reference TRBV29-1 and TRBJ1-1, the CDR3 gives the full variable domain: SAVISQKPSRDICQRGTSLTIQCQVDSQVTMMFWYRQQPGQSLTLIATANQGSEATYESGFVIDKFPISRPNLTFSTLTVSNMSPEDSSIYLCSEQGSITEAFFGQGTRLTVV.

This rearrangement joins TRBV7-2 to TRBJ1-1; 9 positions match TRBD1. This CDR3 is built from 13 residues. Trimming removed 8 bases from V and 11 bases from J; junction bases left unmatched: 12. Germline values: CDR1 SGHTA, CDR2 FQGNSA. CDR3 amino acids: CASGRLQGARAFF. The CDR3, as DNA: TGTGCCAGCGGACGATTACAGGGGGCTAGGGCTTTCTTT.

The chain carries TRBV29-1 and TRBJ1-3, with D hard to call. The CDR3 sequence is 12 residues long. The germline V gene encodes CDR1 SQVTM and CDR2 ANQGSEA. Trimming cost V 6 bases and J 2 bases, with 8 bases left between them. CDR3 nucleotide sequence: TGCAGCGTCGTAAGTCCTGGAAACACCATATATTTT. It translates to CSVVSPGNTIYF. The full variable domain, completed using reference TRBV29-1 and TRBJ1-3, is SAVISQKPSRDICQRGTSLTIQCQVDSQVTMMFWYRQQPGQSLTLIATANQGSEATYESGFVIDKFPISRPNLTFSTLTVSNMSPEDSSIYLCSVVSPGNTIYFGEGSWLTVV.

A single count supports this clone. The rearrangement uses TRBV5-1 and TRBJ1-1; 7 bases agree with TRBD1. The trim removed 3 bases at V and 3 bases at J, leaving 14 bases unmatched. Germline loops: CDR1 SGHRS, CDR2 YFSETQ. The CDR3 is made up of 17 amino acids. CDR3 sequence: CASSSSLDRRLDTEAFF. For the CDR3, the DNA is TGCGCCAGCAGCTCCTCTTTGGACAGGCGGTTGGACACTGAAGCTTTCTTT.